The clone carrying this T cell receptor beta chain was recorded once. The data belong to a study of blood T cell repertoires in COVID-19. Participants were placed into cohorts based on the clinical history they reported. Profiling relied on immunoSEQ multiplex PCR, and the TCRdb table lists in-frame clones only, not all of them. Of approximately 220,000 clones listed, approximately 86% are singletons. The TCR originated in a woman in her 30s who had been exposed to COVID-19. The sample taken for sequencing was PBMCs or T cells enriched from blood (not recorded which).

The CDR3 sequence is CTSTTGTASEVNYGYTF. The CDR3 region has the DNA TGCACCAGCACAACCGGGACAGCCTCGGAAGTTAACTATGGCTACACCTTC. The chain has TRBV1 and TRBJ1-2; no DNA check was done on the table's D call, TRBD1. TRBV1 is a documented pseudogene. The CDR3 consists of 17 residues.